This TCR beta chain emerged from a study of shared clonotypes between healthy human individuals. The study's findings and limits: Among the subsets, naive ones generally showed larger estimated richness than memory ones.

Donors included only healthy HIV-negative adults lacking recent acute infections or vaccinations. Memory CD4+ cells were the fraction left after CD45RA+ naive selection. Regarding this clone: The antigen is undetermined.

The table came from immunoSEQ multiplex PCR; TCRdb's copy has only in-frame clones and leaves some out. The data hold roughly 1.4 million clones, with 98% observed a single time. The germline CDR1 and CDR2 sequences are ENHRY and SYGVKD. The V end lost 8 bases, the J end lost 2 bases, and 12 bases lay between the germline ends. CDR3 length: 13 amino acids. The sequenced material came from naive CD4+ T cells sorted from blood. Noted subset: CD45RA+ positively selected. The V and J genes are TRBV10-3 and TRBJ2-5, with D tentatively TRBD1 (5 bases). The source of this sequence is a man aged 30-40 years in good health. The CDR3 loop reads CAIGAPEQETQYF. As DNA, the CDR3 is TGTGCCATCGGGGCCCCAGAACAAGAGACCCAGTACTTC.